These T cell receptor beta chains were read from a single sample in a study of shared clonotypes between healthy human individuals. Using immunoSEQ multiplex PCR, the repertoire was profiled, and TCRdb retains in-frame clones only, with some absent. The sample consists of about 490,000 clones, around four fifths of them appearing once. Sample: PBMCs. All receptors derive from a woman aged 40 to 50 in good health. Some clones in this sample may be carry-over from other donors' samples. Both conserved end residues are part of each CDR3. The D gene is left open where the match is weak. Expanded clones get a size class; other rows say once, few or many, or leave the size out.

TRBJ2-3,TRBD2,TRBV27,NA,TGTGCCAGCAGTCTAAACCGCCGGGAGGCAAGGTGGTATTTT,CASSLNRREARWYF
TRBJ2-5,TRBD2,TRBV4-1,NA,TGCGCCAGCAGCCCTAATAGCGGGAGAGACCAAGAGACCCAGTACTTC,CASSPNSGRDQETQYF
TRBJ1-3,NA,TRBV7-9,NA,TGTGCCAGCAGCTTAGGCACAGTGCGAAACACCATATATTTT,CASSLGTVRNTIYF
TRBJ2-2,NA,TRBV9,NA,TGTGCCAGCAGCGTAGCAGGGGGGACCGGGGAGCTGTTTTTT,CASSVAGGTGELFF
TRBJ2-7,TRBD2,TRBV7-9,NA,TGTGCCAGCAGCTCTGGACTAGGTCTCTACGAGCAGTACTTC,CASSSGLGLYEQYF
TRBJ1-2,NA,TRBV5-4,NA,TGTGCCAGCAGCTTGCCAGGGGCGAGGGGCTACACCTTC,CASSLPGARGYTF
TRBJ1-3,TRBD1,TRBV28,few,TGTGCCAGCAGTTTATGGCAGGGACAGGGACACACCATATATTTT,CASSLWQGQGHTIYF
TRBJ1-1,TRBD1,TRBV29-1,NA,TGCAGCGTCCAGACAGGGGTTTATCGAAACACTGAAGCTTTCTTT,CSVQTGVYRNTEAFF
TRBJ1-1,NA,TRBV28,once,TGTGCCAGCAGTTTACCCCGGAACACTGAAGCTTTCTTT,CASSLPRNTEAFF
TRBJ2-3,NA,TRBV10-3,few,TGTGCCATCAGTGAGTCTTGGGACCTCAGCACAGATACGCAGTATTTT,CAISESWDLSTDTQYF
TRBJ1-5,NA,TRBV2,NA,TGTGCCAGCATTGTGGGAGGGGGGCCCCAGCATTTT,CASIVGGGPQHF
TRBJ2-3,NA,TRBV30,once,TGTGCCTTTAGCGGCCTCACAGATACGCAGTATTTT,CAFSGLTDTQYF
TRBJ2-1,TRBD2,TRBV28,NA,TGTGCCAGCACCATCGGCGGAGCGGGAGCGAATGAGCAGTTCTTC,CASTIGGAGANEQFF
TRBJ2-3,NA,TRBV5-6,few,TGTGCCAGCAGCTTGGGGCGGATAAGCACAGATACGCAGTATTTT,CASSLGRISTDTQYF
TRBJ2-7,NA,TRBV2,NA,TGTGCCAGCAGTGAAGCGCTTGGGGGTAGCGAGCAGTACTTC,CASSEALGGSEQYF
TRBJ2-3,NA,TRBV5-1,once,TGCGCCAGCAGCTTGTATAGGGTGGGGACAGATACGCAGTATTTT,CASSLYRVGTDTQYF
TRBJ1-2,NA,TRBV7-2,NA,TGTGCCAGCAGCCCGTCCGCTTATGGCTACACCTTC,CASSPSAYGYTF
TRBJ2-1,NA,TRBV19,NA,TGTGCCAGTAGTATTTCCCCTAACCCCTACGATGAGCAGTTCTTC,CASSISPNPYDEQFF
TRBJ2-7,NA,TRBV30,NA,TGTGCCTGGAGTGTTGGGACAACCTACGAGCAGTACTTC,CAWSVGTTYEQYF
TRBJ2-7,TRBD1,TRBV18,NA,TGTGCCAGCTCACAGGGGTCAGGGGGCGGTTGGTCCTACGAGCAGTACTTC,CASSQGSGGGWSYEQYF
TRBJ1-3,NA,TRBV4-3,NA,TGCGCCAGCAGCCAGAAATTACAGGGTTCCGGCGCTGGAAACACCATATATTTT,CASSQKLQGSGAGNTIYF